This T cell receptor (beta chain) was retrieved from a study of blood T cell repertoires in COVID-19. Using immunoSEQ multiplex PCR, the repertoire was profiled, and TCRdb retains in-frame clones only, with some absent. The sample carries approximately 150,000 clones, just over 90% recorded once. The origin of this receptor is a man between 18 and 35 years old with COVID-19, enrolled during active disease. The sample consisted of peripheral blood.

CDR3 residues: CASSQVLSNEQFF. CDR3 coding DNA: TGCGCCAGCAGCCAAGTTTTGTCGAATGAGCAGTTCTTC. This sequence joins TRBV4-1 and TRBJ2-1; no firm D call. This CDR3 is 13 amino acids long. Germline V gives CDR1 MGHRA, CDR2 YSYEKL. Between the trimmed V and J ends, which lost 1 base and 7 bases, there was a span of 8 bases.